This TCR beta chain was sequenced for a study of T-cell reconstitution after alpha-beta-depleted transplantation in children. As it was prepared, the TCRbeta library received unique molecular identifiers. TCRdb ran MiXCR on the PCR reads and lists one entry per CDR3 protein. Of 210,000 or so distinct CDR3 sequences listed, 8.5% to 10% are singletons. Germline V CDR1 and CDR2: SGHKS, YYEKEE (reference sequence). The CDR3 sequence is 15 residues long. V lost 4 bases, J lost 5 bases, and 18 bases lay in between. The gene calls are TRBV5-5 and TRBJ1-2, with D possibly TRBD1 on 6 matching bases. The source is a human donor who donated a stem cell graft to a child with acute lymphoblastic leukemia. Sequences were derived from PBMCs from the stem cell graft donor, sampled from the stem cell graft. CDR3 nucleotides: TGTGCCAGCAGCAGAGACGACAGGAACCAGTATGGCTACACCTTC. Amino acid sequence: CASSRDDRNQYGYTF.